One sample yielded the 20 T cell receptor beta chains listed below, sequenced in a study of shared clonotypes between healthy human individuals. Only in-frame clones appear in the TCRdb table, and some are missing; sequencing was by immunoSEQ multiplex PCR. Found here are some 2.4 million clones, 93% of them singletons; the top ten hold 0.36%. Material: naive CD4+ T cells from PBMCs. Subset given: CD45RA+ positively selected. All receptors come from a man in his late teens or twenties in good health. Some clones in this sample may be carry-over from other donors' samples.

The chain couples TRBV2 to TRBJ2-1, with D possibly being TRBD1 (5 bases). Between the trimmed V and J ends, which lost 5 bases and 2 bases, there was a span of 13 bases. This CDR3 has 15 residues. In germline, CDR1 is SNHLY, CDR2 FYNNEI. DNA for the CDR3: TGTGCCAGCAGTATCCAGGGAACTCCCTACAATGAGCAGTTCTTC. Translating it yields CASSIQGTPYNEQFF.

The chain is built from TRBV9 and TRBJ1-3; no firm D call. The CDR3 has 14 residues. Trimming pared 0 bases from V and 0 bases from J, leaving 4 bases between. In germline, CDR1 is SGDLS, CDR2 YYNGEE. For the CDR3, the DNA is TGTGCCAGCAGCGTAGGGCCCTCTGGAAACACCATATATTTT. Its translation: CASSVGPSGNTIYF. Filled out from reference TRBV9 and TRBJ1-3, the complete variable domain reads DSGVTQTPKHLITATGQRVTLRCSPRSGDLSVYWYQQSLDQGLQFLIQYYNGEERAKGNILERFSAQQFPDLHSELNLSSLELGDSALYFCASSVGPSGNTIYFGEGSWLTVV.

J is TRBJ2-5 and V is TRBV25-1; 9 bases align to TRBD1. The J call is uncertain, as TRBJ2-7 better fits the DNA end. CDR1 and CDR2 (germline): MGHDK, SYGVNS. This CDR3 is 15 amino acids long. The CDR3 region is CASSEPGQGRHEQYF. CDR3 in DNA: TGTGCCAGCAGTGAACCGGGACAGGGACGGCACGAGCAGTACTTC.

The rearrangement links TRBV7-9 to TRBJ2-1; 9 bases agree with TRBD1. The CDR3 length is 19 residues. Trimming took 7 bases from V and 4 from J; bases not matched to a gene: 20. The germline CDR1 and CDR2 sequences are SEHNR and FQNEAQ (reference sequence). The CDR3 nucleotides read TGTGCCAGCACCCCACCGAATTCAAAAGTGGGGACAGGGTACAATGAGCAGTTCTTC. Translated: CASTPPNSKVGTGYNEQFF. The full variable domain, rest sourced from reference TRBV7-9 and TRBJ2-1, is DTGVSQNPRHKITKRGQNVTFRCDPISEHNRLYWYRQTLGQGPEFLTYFQNEAQLEKSRLLSDRFSAERPKGSFSTLEIQRTEQGDSAMYLCASTPPNSKVGTGYNEQFFGPGTRLTVL.

This chain uses TRBV9 with TRBJ2-3; D is possibly TRBD2 (5 bases). CDR1 and CDR2 from the germline V gene are SGDLS and YYNGEE. This CDR3 spans 12 amino acids. V gave up 5 bases and J gave up 9 bases, with 13 bases separating them. CDR3 sequence: CASSDGEITQYF. The CDR3 DNA reads TGTGCCAGCAGTGACGGGGAGATCACGCAGTATTTT.

This chain links TRBV28 with TRBJ1-3; D is unclear. V lost 5 bases and J lost 4, with 3 bases in between. CDR1 and CDR2 (germline): MDHEN, SYDVKM. This CDR3 region has 11 residues. CDR3 coding DNA: TGTGCCAGCAGTCAGGGAAACACCATATATTTT. This gives the protein CASSQGNTIYF.

This sequence joins TRBV28 and TRBJ1-3, with unresolved D. The CDR3 extends over 16 amino acids. Trimming removed 3 bases from V and 2 bases from J, with 14 bases in between. Looked up from germline, CDR1 is MDHEN and CDR2 is SYDVKM. CDR3 protein: CASSLETLFAGNTIYF. CDR3 nucleotides: TGTGCCAGCAGTTTGGAGACCCTTTTCGCTGGAAACACCATATATTTT.

The chain is built from TRBV28 and TRBJ2-1; tentatively, D is TRBD2 (6 bases). The CDR3 has 14 residues. Germline V gives CDR1 MDHEN, CDR2 SYDVKM. V was shortened by 6 bases and J by 12 bases, with 21 bases between the two germline ends. The CDR3 bases are TGTGCCAGCAGCCCCCCGGGACTGCAGCCCCTGCAGTTCTTC. Amino acids: CASSPPGLQPLQFF.

The V call is TRBV5-1, the J call TRBJ2-3; D is possibly TRBD2 (6 bases). Per germline, CDR1 SGHRS and CDR2 YFSETQ. Trimming removed 7 bases from V and 6 bases from J, with 18 bases in between. This CDR3 contains 14 residues. This CDR3 reads CASYPGGSPDTQYF. CDR3 nucleotide sequence: TGCGCCAGCTACCCTGGAGGGTCGCCGGATACGCAGTATTTT. The whole variable domain, filled in from reference TRBV5-1 and TRBJ2-3, reads KAGVTQTPRYLIKTRGQQVTLSCSPISGHRSVSWYQQTPGQGLQFLFEYFSETQRNKGNFPGRFSGRQFSNSRSEMNVSTLELGDSALYLCASYPGGSPDTQYFGPGTRLTVL.

The chain combines TRBV5-1 with TRBJ1-2, with D possibly matching TRBD1 (5 bases). The CDR3 is 14 residues long. Germline V gene lookup returns CDR1 SGHRS and CDR2 YFSETQ. V gave up 3 bases and J gave up 4 bases, with 13 bases separating them. The CDR3 protein is CASSYQGSGYGYTF. In nucleotides, the CDR3 is TGCGCCAGCAGCTACCAGGGTAGCGGCTATGGCTACACCTTC.

This rearrangement joins TRBV5-1 to TRBJ1-1, with 9 bases identical to TRBD1. CDR3 length equals 16 residues. Germline V gives CDR1 SGHRS, CDR2 YFSETQ. The ends lost 4 bases at V and 4 bases at J; junction bases unmatched: 11. CDR3: CASSLQGQGVGTEAFF. CDR3 nucleotide sequence: TGCGCCAGCAGCCTGCAGGGACAGGGCGTGGGCACTGAAGCTTTCTTT.

The chain couples TRBV4-1 to TRBJ2-5; perhaps TRBD2 as D (6 bases). The CDR3 consists of 16 residues. CDR1 is MGHRA, CDR2 YSYEKL, per germline. V lost 1 base and J lost 1, with 13 bases in between. The CDR3 sequence: CASSQVGGASQETQYF. CDR3 nucleotide sequence: TGCGCCAGCAGCCAAGTGGGGGGAGCGTCCCAAGAGACCCAGTACTTC.

This chain links TRBV29-1 with TRBJ1-2; 9 bases map to TRBD1. V shed 7 bases, J shed 2 bases, and the junction held 5 bases outside the gene matches. The germline V gene has CDR1 SQVTM and CDR2 ANQGSEA. The CDR3 is made up of 13 amino acids. The CDR3 spells CSAGQGRNYGYTF. The CDR3 DNA reads as TGCAGCGCCGGACAGGGGCGAAACTATGGCTACACCTTC.

CDR3 DNA sequence: TGTGCCAGCAGTATTACTAGCGGAGAGCGGAACATTCAGTACTTC. Translating it yields CASSITSGERNIQYF. The rearrangement uses TRBV28 and TRBJ2-4; 8 bases are shared with TRBD2. Germline assignment: CDR1 MDHEN and CDR2 SYDVKM. The trim removed 5 bases at V and 7 bases at J, leaving 10 bases unmatched. This CDR3 comprises 15 residues. The whole variable domain, filled in from reference TRBV28 and TRBJ2-4, reads DVKVTQSSRYLVKRTGEKVFLECVQDMDHENMFWYRQDPGLGLRLIYFSYDVKMKEKGDIPEGYSVSREKKERFSLILESASTNQTSMYLCASSITSGERNIQYFGAGTRLSVL.

The V call is TRBV7-8, the J call TRBJ1-5, with TRBD1 as a possible D gene (5 bases). The CDR3 runs 15 residues. CDR1 and CDR2 from the germline V gene are SGHVS and FQNEAQ. Trimming stripped 5 bases from V and 5 bases from J, with 16 bases between. The DNA for the CDR3 is TGTGCCAGCAGCGGGGCCTTTGATATCCATCAGCCCCAGCATTTT. This gives the protein CASSGAFDIHQPQHF.

Comments on this clone: The sample contains more than one DNA sequence encoding this CDR3. J is TRBJ2-1 and V is TRBV5-1, with D perhaps TRBD1 (5 bases). CDR1 SGHRS and CDR2 YFSETQ come from the germline V gene. This CDR3 spans 15 amino acids. V was trimmed by 0 bases and J by 3 bases, leaving 10 bases between them. The CDR3 DNA sequence: TGCGCCAGCAGCTTGGGCGGCAGGGACTACAATGAGCAGTTCTTC. This translates into CASSLGGRDYNEQFF. Using reference TRBV5-1 and TRBJ2-1 for the parts outside the CDR3, the full variable domain is KAGVTQTPRYLIKTRGQQVTLSCSPISGHRSVSWYQQTPGQGLQFLFEYFSETQRNKGNFPGRFSGRQFSNSRSEMNVSTLELGDSALYLCASSLGGRDYNEQFFGPGTRLTVL.

This chain links TRBV11-3 with TRBJ2-3; D is possibly TRBD1 or TRBD2 (5 bases each). Trimming stripped 1 base from V and 0 bases from J, with 8 bases between. Germline V gives CDR1 SGHNT, CDR2 YENEEA. The CDR3 covers 15 residues. The CDR3, as DNA: TGTGCCAGCAGCTTAGGGGGGTTAAGCACAGATACGCAGTATTTT. Its translation is CASSLGGLSTDTQYF.

As DNA, the CDR3 is TGTGCCAGCAGTCCTAACCGGGGAGGGAGGACCGGGGAGCTGTTTTTT. Its protein is CASSPNRGGRTGELFF. This chain uses TRBV27 with TRBJ2-2, with 7 nucleotides matching TRBD2. The CDR3 extends over 16 amino acids. Germline V gives CDR1 MNHEY, CDR2 SMNVEV (reference sequence). The junction had 11 bases not matched to a gene; V was cut back by 5 bases and J by 5 bases.

The chain employs TRBV4-1 and TRBJ2-5; TRBD2 aligns across 7 bases. Trimming removed 5 bases from V and 1 base from J; junction bases left unmatched: 4. Germline assignment: CDR1 MGHRA and CDR2 YSYEKL. The CDR3 loop spans 14 amino acids. The CDR3 coding sequence is TGCGCCAGCAGCGTCGGGACTATCCAAGAGACCCAGTACTTC. Amino acid sequence: CASSVGTIQETQYF.

The V and J genes are TRBV5-4 and TRBJ1-1; D might be TRBD1 (5 bases). This CDR3 has 14 amino acids. Germline-derived CDR1 and CDR2 are SGHNT and YYREEE (reference sequence). V lost 5 bases to trimming and J lost 6 bases, with 17 bases between them. DNA for the CDR3: TGTGCCAGCAGTCCGTCCGGGGGAATCGCTGAAGCTTTCTTT. Its protein is CASSPSGGIAEAFF.